This TCR beta chain was sequenced for a study of response to subunit inactivated influenza vaccine. Overall study findings and caveats: Authors suggested each seasonal influenza vaccination recruits few new T cells.

TCRdb passed the RT-PCR reads through MiXCR, listing each CDR3 protein once. Of around 520,000 distinct CDR3 sequences listed, 12% are singletons. Notes on this clonotype: Its specificity is not known.

The CDR3 loop spans 13 amino acids. Germline CDR1 reads LGHDT; CDR2 reads YNNKEL (reference sequence). Trimming pared 0 bases from V and 5 bases from J, leaving 8 bases between. Sample: PBMCs from blood, taken on the day of vaccination. The V gene is TRBV3-1, the J gene TRBJ2-7; no clear D. This sequence originates from a man aged 45-60 years who received an inactivated influenza vaccine. CDR3 DNA: TGTGCCAGCAGCCAAGAGGTAGCCCACGAGCAGTACTTC. It specifies CASSQEVAHEQYF.